This T cell receptor beta chain came from a study of post-analysis software for immune sequencing data. Concerning this clonotype itself: Antigen: not known.

General study points: Elevated frequency relative to controls characterized four or five TRBV segments in patients, TRBV5-6, TRBV5-1 and TRBV20-1 among them.

Libraries were made from TCR beta cDNA, and they carried unique molecular identifiers. MiXCR was run by TCRdb on the PCR reads, yielding one entry per CDR3 protein. The sample contains about 430,000 distinct CDR3 sequences, roughly 40% of which appear only once. Per the germline V gene, CDR1 is MNHEY and CDR2 is SVGEGT. CDR3 length equals 17 residues. The V end was cut by 0 bases, the J end by 0 bases, with 14 bases between. The source material was blood. This TCR derives from a girl aged 2 to 10 with multiple sclerosis. The chain employs TRBV6-2 or TRBV6-3 and TRBJ1-1; no definite D call. CDR3 DNA: TGTGCCAGCAGTTACTCTCCCCGAGGACCCATGAACACTGAAGCTTTCTTT. Its translation: CASSYSPRGPMNTEAFF.